Listed here is a single T cell receptor (beta chain). Its target is unknown. The CDR3 is 12 amino acids. Between the trimmed V and J ends, which lost 6 bases and 4 bases, there was a span of 10 bases. Germline CDR1 LNHDA, CDR2 SQIVND (reference sequence). Unrecorded immune exposures were likely, despite nominal health at sampling. The sample comes from a study of cytomegalovirus exposure and HLA in healthy donors. For the study at large: HLA-typed donors were the source of tens of millions of unique TCRs, which an early data release held.

PCR involved 60 Vbeta and 13 Jbeta primers. Generated by immunoSEQ multiplex PCR, the TCRdb table keeps only in-frame clones and is missing some. The table shows about 120,000 clones, with around 77% occurring only once. Points from the study as a whole: Despite most TCR sequences being rare, some public TCRs occurred in many donors. In a later analysis, productive TCRs from donors in an Asian-associated ancestry cluster reportedly carried fewer N-insertions than the cohort mean.

Sample: PBMCs. The source of this sequence is a man aged 18 to 30 in good health and CMV-seropositive. The rearrangement joins TRBV19 to TRBJ2-7, with D possibly matching TRBD2 (5 bases). The CDR3 is CASRKEGYEQYF. CDR3 DNA: TGTGCCAGTAGAAAAGAGGGTTACGAGCAGTACTTC.